The 15 T cell receptor beta chains given below trace back to one sample, sequenced in a study of T and B cells in COVID-19 patients. Each TRB amplification used roughly 240-550 ng of genomic DNA from blood. Multiplex PCR with BIOMED2 TRB-A/B primer pools amplified TRB rearrangements. TCRdb processed the multiplex PCR reads anew with MiXCR; each CDR3 protein has one entry. Of over 9,000 distinct CDR3 sequences in the sample, roughly 29% were seen once. The sample was blood. The receptors were gathered from a human donor who had recovered from COVID-19.

In its sample, this clonotype ranks as medium-sized. This chain links TRBV27 with TRBJ1-1; D not resolved. Trimming removed 4 bases from V and 0 bases from J, with 9 bases in between. The CDR3 has 14 amino acids. The V gene's germline CDR1 is MNHEY and CDR2 SMNVEV (reference sequence). For the CDR3, the DNA is TGTGCCAGCAGTTCGCCGGAGATGAACACTGAAGCTTTCTTT. Translating it yields CASSSPEMNTEAFF.

This clonotype is classed as medium-sized. The chain combines TRBV18 with TRBJ2-3, with TRBD1 matching over 11 bases. The length of the CDR3 is 14 residues. J was trimmed by 3 bases and V by 6 bases; bases with no gene match: 2. From germline, CDR1 is KGHSH and CDR2 LQKENI. The CDR3 loop is CASSGQGGTDTQYF. The CDR3 nucleotides are TGTGCCAGCTCGGGACAGGGGGGTACAGATACGCAGTATTTT. The full variable domain, in which reference TRBV18 and TRBJ2-3 provide the parts outside the CDR3, is NAGVMQNPRHLVRRRGQEARLRCSPMKGHSHVYWYRQLPEEGLKFMVYLQKENIIDESGMPKERFSAEFPKEGPSILRIQQVVRGDSAAYFCASSGQGGTDTQYFGPGTRLTVL.

J is TRBJ1-1 and V is TRBV5-6; D remains unclear. The CDR3 is 13 residues long. Germline CDR1 is SGHDT and CDR2 is YYEEEE. Trimming removed 4 bases from V and 1 base from J, with 8 bases in between. The CDR3 reads CASSLAGNTEAFF. The CDR3 DNA follows: TGTGCCAGCAGCCTGGCAGGGAACACTGAAGCTTTCTTT.

Note on this clonotype: At one boundary the junction diverges from the germline segment, which might be a read error. The chain combines TRBV6-2 or TRBV6-3 with TRBJ2-7; maybe TRBD1 (6 bases). This CDR3 region has 13 residues. Germline loops: CDR1 MNHEY, CDR2 SVGEGT. This chain's CDR3 is CACSYRQVYEQYF. CDR3 coding DNA: TGTGCCTGCAGTTACCGACAGGTCTACGAGCAGTACTTC.

Within the sample, this clonotype is medium-sized. This rearrangement joins TRBV7-6 to TRBJ2-7, with D perhaps given as TRBD1 or TRBD2 (5 bases each). The length of the CDR3 is 15 residues. V was clipped by 0 bases and J by 2 bases, with 11 bases between them. Germline CDR1 SGHVS, CDR2 FNYEAQ. The CDR3 bases are TGTGCCAGCAGCTTAGCGGAGGCGGACACCTACGAGCAGTACTTC. Translating gives CASSLAEADTYEQYF.

This chain links TRBV7-6 with TRBJ1-3; 8 nucleotides agree with TRBD1. CDR1 and CDR2 from the germline V gene are SGHVS and FNYEAQ. Germline trimming cut 5 bases from V and 10 bases from J; bases unmatched to any gene: 10. The CDR3 sequence is 14 residues long. The CDR3 here is CASSLQGDAQTIYF. The CDR3 DNA reads as TGTGCCAGCAGCCTACAGGGGGATGCGCAAACCATATATTTT.

By frequency in the sample, this clonotype is medium-sized. The rearrangement uses TRBV30 and TRBJ1-6; TRBD1 matches at 8 bases. The CDR3 runs 13 residues. The trim removed 3 bases at V and 7 bases at J, leaving 2 bases unmatched. Germline V gene data show CDR1 as GTSNPN and CDR2 as SVGIG (reference sequence). DNA of the CDR3: TGTGCCTGGAGGGGACAGGCGAATTCACCCCTCCACTTT. This sequence encodes CAWRGQANSPLHF.

The J gene is TRBJ2-7, the V gene TRBV20-1; D may be TRBD2 (6 bases). The germline V gene encodes CDR1 DFQATT and CDR2 SNEGSKA (reference sequence). Trimming cost V 2 bases and J 2 bases, with 10 bases left between them. The CDR3 extends over 13 amino acids. This CDR3 is CSARRRGPYEQYF. CDR3 coding DNA: TGCAGTGCTAGAAGGAGGGGACCCTACGAGCAGTACTTC.

This clonotype is medium-sized. V is TRBV5-5 and J is TRBJ2-2; weak D call: TRBD2 (5 bases). The CDR3 is made up of 14 amino acids. The germline V gene has CDR1 SGHKS and CDR2 YYEKEE (reference sequence). V shed 4 bases and J shed 3 bases, with 10 bases lying between them. The CDR3 spells CASSAGIHTGELFF. The CDR3 nucleotides are TGTGCCAGCAGCGCCGGGATCCACACCGGGGAGCTGTTTTTT.

This CDR3 is CASSDSSPDPQETQYF. The CDR3 DNA reads as TGTGCCAGCAGTGACTCAAGTCCAGACCCGCAAGAGACCCAGTACTTC. The V and J genes are TRBV6-4 and TRBJ2-5; the D is unclear. The CDR3 has 16 amino acids. Deletions cut 0 bases from V and 2 bases from J, with 13 bases between. Germline CDR1 and CDR2: MRHNA and SNTAGT.

This clonotype was detected only once. J is TRBJ2-1 and V is TRBV7-9, with 10 bases fitting TRBD1. Trimming removed 8 bases from V and 3 bases from J; junction bases left unmatched: 7. Germline V CDR1 and CDR2: SEHNR, FQNEAQ (reference sequence). The CDR3 sequence is 15 residues long. The DNA for the CDR3 is TGTGCCAGCGGCACGACAGGGGGCAACTACAATGAGCAGTTCTTC. It codes for CASGTTGGNYNEQFF.

This clonotype was counted a few times. This chain joins TRBV18 and TRBJ1-6, with 9 bases that match TRBD1. The V gene's germline CDR1 is KGHSH and CDR2 LQKENI. This CDR3 is 16 amino acids long. The V and J ends lost 3 bases and 5 bases, in that order; junction bases with no gene match: 5. In nucleotides, the CDR3 is TGTGCCAGCTCACCCCCCGGGACAGGGAATAATTCACCCCTCCACTTT. The encoded protein is CASSPPGTGNNSPLHF.

The gene calls are TRBV6-1 and TRBJ1-1, with 9 bases identical to TRBD1. CDR3 length: 14 residues. CDR1 MNHNS and CDR2 SASEGT come from the germline V gene. Trimming took 3 bases from V and 4 from J; bases not matched to a gene: 3. Here the CDR3 DNA reads TGTGCCAGCAGTGAGCTGACAGGGGGCACTGAAGCTTTCTTT. It codes for CASSELTGGTEAFF.

Only one count was recorded for this clonotype. The V and J genes are TRBV5-1 and TRBJ2-5; 10 bases are shared with TRBD2. Germline CDR1 and CDR2: SGHRS and YFSETQ. V was pared by 5 bases and J by 5 bases, with 15 bases of the junction left unmatched. CDR3 length: 17 residues. DNA of the CDR3: TGCGCCAGCAGAGCTGGAGCGGGGGGGGGGGCCCGGGAGACCCAGTACTTC. Protein product: CASRAGAGGGARETQYF.

This clonotype was counted a few times. The J gene is TRBJ1-1, the V gene TRBV5-1; no firm D call. CDR1 is SGHRS, CDR2 YFSETQ, per germline. The V gene lost 4 bases and the J gene lost 1 base, with 11 bases spanning the gap. CDR3 length: 14 residues. DNA of the CDR3: TGCGCCAGCAGCCTAGGGATTCCGAACACTGAAGCTTTCTTT. Encoded protein: CASSLGIPNTEAFF.